One T cell receptor (beta chain) is described in this entry. Its matching antigen is unknown. This sample was included in a study of regulatory T cells in long-lasting Graves disease. Study summary: Prior antithyroid drug treatment in newly diagnosed Graves' patients lasted under 3 months.

Indicated time point: newly diagnosed GD, antithyroid drugs for less than 3 months. Extracted PBMC RNA gave rise to the TCR library. Germline V CDR1 and CDR2: SGDLS, YYNGEE. CDR3 length: 15 residues. V lost 2 bases and J 8 bases, leaving 14 bases between the germline ends. Arm-PCR of CDR3 regions with iRepertoire HTBI primers generated TCR beta libraries. From the multiplex PCR reads, TCRdb called clonotypes with MiXCR, one entry per CDR3 protein. The sample lists 420,000 or so distinct CDR3 sequences, about 15% occurring once. Study-wide findings and caveats: It was possible that the small sample size reduced accuracy. The study examined only peripheral blood, not thyroid tissue.

These sequences were also reported in another study, on T cells in Graves' hyperthyroidism and ophthalmopathy. Per that paper: A lack of ophthalmopathy progression within 18 months defined stable Graves' hyperthyroidism.

The origin of this receptor is a woman in her late teens or twenties with Graves disease. The input for sequencing was peripheral blood mononuclear cells (PBMCs), taken at new diagnosis, from a patient treated with antithyroid drugs. The rearrangement joins TRBV9 to TRBJ1-6; D remains ambiguous. The CDR3 is CASSVDPSAYSPLHF. The DNA of the CDR3 is TGTGCCAGCAGCGTCGATCCCTCAGCCTATTCACCCCTCCACTTT.